This TCR beta chain was captured in a study of blood T cells in healthy people across ages. On the study more broadly: When template switching was applied, about one barcoded beta molecule was captured per two T cells.

Per-sample PBMC isolation yielded at least 7 million cells. Trimming shortened V by 7 bases and J by 10 bases, and 20 bases separated the two germline ends. The CDR3 sequence is 14 residues long. This clonotype was recorded once. Sample-barcoded 5' priming and a J-beta primer mix drove a second PCR of about 6 to 12 cycles. Each cDNA molecule received a tag from a template-switch adaptor that had 12 random nucleotides. A single record per CDR3 protein comes from TCRdb applying MiXCR to the 5' RACE reads. The sample holds approximately 820,000 distinct CDR3 sequences, 44% seen once. Sequenced input: blood. This clonotype originated in a man aged 55 to 69 in good health. This rearrangement joins TRBV12-3 or TRBV12-4 to TRBJ2-1; the D gene is possibly TRBD2 (7 bases). CDR3 amino acids: CASIRNGGGGEQFF. As DNA, the CDR3 is TGTGCCAGCATAAGGAATGGGGGGGGCGGGGAGCAGTTCTTC.